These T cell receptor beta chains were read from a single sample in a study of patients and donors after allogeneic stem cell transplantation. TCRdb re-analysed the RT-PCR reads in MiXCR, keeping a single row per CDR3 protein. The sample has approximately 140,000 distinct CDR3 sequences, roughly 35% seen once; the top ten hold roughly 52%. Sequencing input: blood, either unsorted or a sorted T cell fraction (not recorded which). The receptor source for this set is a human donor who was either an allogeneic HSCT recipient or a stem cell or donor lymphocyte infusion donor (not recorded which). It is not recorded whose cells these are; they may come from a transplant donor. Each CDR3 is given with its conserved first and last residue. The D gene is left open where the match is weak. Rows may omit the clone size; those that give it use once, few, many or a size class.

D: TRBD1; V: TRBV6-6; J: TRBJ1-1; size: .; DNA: TGTGCCAGCAGTCTCCGACAGGGTGGGGGCACTGAAGCTTTCTTT; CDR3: CASSLRQGGGTEAFF
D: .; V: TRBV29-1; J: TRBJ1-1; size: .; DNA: TGCAGCGTGGTACAGAGTACGAACACTGAAGCTTTCTTT; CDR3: CSVVQSTNTEAFF
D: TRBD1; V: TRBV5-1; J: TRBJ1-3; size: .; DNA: TGCGCCAGCAGCCAAGGGGGCGCTGGAAACACCATATATTTT; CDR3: CASSQGGAGNTIYF
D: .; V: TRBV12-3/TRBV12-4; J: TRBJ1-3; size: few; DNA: TGTGCCAGCAGCCCACAGCGACATACTGCTGGAAACACCATATATTTT; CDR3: CASSPQRHTAGNTIYF
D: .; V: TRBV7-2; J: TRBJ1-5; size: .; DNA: TGTGCCAGCAGCGAACCCAATCAGCCCCAGCATTTT; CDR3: CASSEPNQPQHF
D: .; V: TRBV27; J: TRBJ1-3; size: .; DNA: TGTGCCAGCGCCCTCAGGGGAGGAAACACCATATATTTT; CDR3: CASALRGGNTIYF
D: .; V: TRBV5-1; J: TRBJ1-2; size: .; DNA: TGCGCCAGCAGCTCGGGAGGGTTGGACTATGGCTACACCTTC; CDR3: CASSSGGLDYGYTF
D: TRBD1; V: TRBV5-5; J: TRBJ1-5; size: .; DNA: TGTGCCAGCAGCCTCGGGACAGGGGGCAGTCAGCCCCAGCATTTT; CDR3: CASSLGTGGSQPQHF
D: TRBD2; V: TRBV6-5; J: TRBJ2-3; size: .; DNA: TGTGCCAGCAGCCCCTTTAGCGGGGGGGCCGGGTTGGGCACAGATACGCAGTATTTT; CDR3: CASSPFSGGAGLGTDTQYF
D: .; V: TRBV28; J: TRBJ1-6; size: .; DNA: TGTGCCAGCAGTAATCCGGGACACAATTCACCCCTCCACTTT; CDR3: CASSNPGHNSPLHF
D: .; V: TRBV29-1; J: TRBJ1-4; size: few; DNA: TGCAGCGTTGAACCCCCAGGGGCAACTAATGAAAAACTGTTTTTT; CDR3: CSVEPPGATNEKLFF
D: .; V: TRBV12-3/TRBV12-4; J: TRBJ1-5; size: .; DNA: TGTGCCAGCAGTCGCTCGTCGGGCGGGACACCAATCAATCAGCCCCAGCATTTT; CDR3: CASSRSSGGTPINQPQHF
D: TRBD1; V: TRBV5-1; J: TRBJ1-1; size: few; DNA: TGCGCCAGCAGCCTTGGACAGGGATACACTGAAGCTTTCTTT; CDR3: CASSLGQGYTEAFF
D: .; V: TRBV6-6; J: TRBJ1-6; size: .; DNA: TGTGCCAGCAGTGGGGATACGGGACTTAATTCACCCCTCCACTTT; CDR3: CASSGDTGLNSPLHF
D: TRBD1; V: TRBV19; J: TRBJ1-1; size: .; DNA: TGTGCCAGTAGTACCTCAGGGGGCTGGGGAACTGAAGCTTTCTTT; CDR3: CASSTSGGWGTEAFF
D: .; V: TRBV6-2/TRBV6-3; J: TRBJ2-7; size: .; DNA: TGTGCCAGCAGTTACTCGAGAGACAGACTCTACGAGCAGTACTTC; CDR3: CASSYSRDRLYEQYF
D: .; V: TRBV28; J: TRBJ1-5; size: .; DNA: TGTGCCAGCAGATATACAGGGAGCAATCAGCCCCAGCATTTT; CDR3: CASRYTGSNQPQHF
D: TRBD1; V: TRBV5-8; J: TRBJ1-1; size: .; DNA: TGTGCTAGCAGCTTGGGGGCAGGGGGCAACACTGAAGCTTTCTTT; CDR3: CASSLGAGGNTEAFF
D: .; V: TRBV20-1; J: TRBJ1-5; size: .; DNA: TGCAGTGCTAGAGACCTCTTCCGGGACACCAATCAGCCCCAGCATTTT; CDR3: CSARDLFRDTNQPQHF
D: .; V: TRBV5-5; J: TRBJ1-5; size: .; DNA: TGTGCCAGCGGGCGGGAATTAAATCAGCCCCAGCATTTT; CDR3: CASGRELNQPQHF
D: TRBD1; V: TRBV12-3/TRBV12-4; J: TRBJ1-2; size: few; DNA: TGTGCCAGCAGTTTCCGACAGGGGCCAGACTATGGCTACACCTTC; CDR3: CASSFRQGPDYGYTF
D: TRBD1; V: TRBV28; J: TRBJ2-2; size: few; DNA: TGTGCCAGCAGGAGGGGACAGCCAACGAACACCGGGGAGCTGTTTTTT; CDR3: CASRRGQPTNTGELFF
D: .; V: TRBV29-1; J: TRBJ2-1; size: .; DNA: TGCAGCGAAACGAGGGGGATGCATGAGCAGTTCTTC; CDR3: CSETRGMHEQFF
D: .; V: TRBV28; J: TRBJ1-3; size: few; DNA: TGTGCCAGCAGTCCCCCGAGGACGGGAAACACCATATATTTT; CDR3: CASSPPRTGNTIYF
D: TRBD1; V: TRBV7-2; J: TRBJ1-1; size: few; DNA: TGTGCCAGCAGCTTAGCGGGACAGGGTATCTCTGAAGCTTTCTTT; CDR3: CASSLAGQGISEAFF